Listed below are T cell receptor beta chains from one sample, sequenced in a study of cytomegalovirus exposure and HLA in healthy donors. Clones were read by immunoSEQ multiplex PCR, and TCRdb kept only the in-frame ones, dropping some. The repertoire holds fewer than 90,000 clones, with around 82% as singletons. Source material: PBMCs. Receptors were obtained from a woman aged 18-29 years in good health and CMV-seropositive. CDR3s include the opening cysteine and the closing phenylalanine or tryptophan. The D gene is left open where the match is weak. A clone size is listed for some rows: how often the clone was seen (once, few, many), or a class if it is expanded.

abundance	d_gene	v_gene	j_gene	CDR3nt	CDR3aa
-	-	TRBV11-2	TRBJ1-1	TGTGCCAGCAGCTTAGTTCCGGGAAGCACTGAAGCTTTCTTT	CASSLVPGSTEAFF
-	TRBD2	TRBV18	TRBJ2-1	TGTGCCAGCTCACAGGGACTAGCGGGGAACAATGAGCAGTTCTTC	CASSQGLAGNNEQFF
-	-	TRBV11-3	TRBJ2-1	TGTGCCAGCAGCTTAGGGACTACTACCCTCAATGAGCAGTTCTTC	CASSLGTTTLNEQFF
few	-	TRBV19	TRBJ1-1	TGTGCCAGTAGTGTAAGCAGGGCGGGAAACGAAGCTTTCTTT	CASSVSRAGNEAFF
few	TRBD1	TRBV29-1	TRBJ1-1	TGCAGCGTTGAAGAGGACAGGGCGGTGATGAACACTGAAGCTTTCTTT	CSVEEDRAVMNTEAFF
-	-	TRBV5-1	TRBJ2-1	TGCGCCAGCAGCTTGGGGGCCCAGGTGAATGAGCAGTTCTTC	CASSLGAQVNEQFF
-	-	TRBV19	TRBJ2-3	TGTGCCAGTAGTATGGCGGGTTCAGATACGCAGTATTTT	CASSMAGSDTQYF
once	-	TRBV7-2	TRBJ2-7	TGTGCCAGCAGCCATCCGGGACTTCTATCCTACGAGCAGTACTTC	CASSHPGLLSYEQYF
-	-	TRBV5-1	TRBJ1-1	TGCGCCAGCAGCTTCCGAGACGGAGGGCGGAACACTGAAGCTTTCTTT	CASSFRDGGRNTEAFF
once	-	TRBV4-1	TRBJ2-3	TGCGCCAGCAGCCCATTGACCGGGGTCCGCACAGATACGCAGTATTTT	CASSPLTGVRTDTQYF
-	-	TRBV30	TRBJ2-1	TGTGCCTGGAGTGTATCCGTTTACAATGAGCAGTTCTTC	CAWSVSVYNEQFF
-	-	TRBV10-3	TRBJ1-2	TGTGCCATCACCGCGAACCGGGACTATGGCTACACCTTC	CAITANRDYGYTF
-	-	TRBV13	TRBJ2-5	TGTGCCAGCAGCTTAAGGGGACCCGGAGCGGGTGAGACCCAGTACTTC	CASSLRGPGAGETQYF
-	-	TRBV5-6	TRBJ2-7	TGTGCCAGCAGCCCGGGACACTTCTACGAGCAGTACTTC	CASSPGHFYEQYF
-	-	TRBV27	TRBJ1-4	TGTGCCAGCAGTTTGTGGTGGGCAGGGAATGAAAAACTGTTTTTT	CASSLWWAGNEKLFF
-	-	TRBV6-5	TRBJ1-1	TGTGCCAGCAGTCAACTCACAGGGTACGCTGAAGCTTTCTTT	CASSQLTGYAEAFF
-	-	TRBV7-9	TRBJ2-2	TGTGCCAGCAGCTTAGTCGGGAACACCGGGGAGCTGTTTTTT	CASSLVGNTGELFF
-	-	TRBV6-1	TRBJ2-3	TGTGCCAGCAGTGATCTCAGTCCTAGAGGGACAGATACGCAGTATTTT	CASSDLSPRGTDTQYF
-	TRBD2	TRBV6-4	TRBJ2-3	TGTGCCAGCAGTGAGGGGACTAGCGGGGGGGCTTCCCGGCCAGATACGCAGTATTTT	CASSEGTSGGASRPDTQYF
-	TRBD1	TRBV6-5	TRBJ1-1	TGTGCCAGCAGACCTGACAGGGTGAGGAGCACTGAAGCTTTCTTT	CASRPDRVRSTEAFF
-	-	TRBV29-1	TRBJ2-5	TGCAGCGTTGAGCAACAGCCAGGGGAGACCCAGTACTTC	CSVEQQPGETQYF
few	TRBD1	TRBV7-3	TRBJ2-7	TGTGCCAGCAGCCCGGGACCGGGACAGGGAAAGTACGAGCAGTACTTC	CASSPGPGQGKYEQYF
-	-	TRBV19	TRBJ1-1	TGTGCCAGTAGTATAACCCTAGGGAACACTGAAGCTTTCTTT	CASSITLGNTEAFF
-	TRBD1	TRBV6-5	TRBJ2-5	TGTGCCAGCAGTTGGACAGGGATAAAGGAGACCCAGTACTTC	CASSWTGIKETQYF
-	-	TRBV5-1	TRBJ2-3	TGCGCCAGCAGCACCACACTGACACGCACAGATACGCAGTATTTT	CASSTTLTRTDTQYF
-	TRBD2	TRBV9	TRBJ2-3	TGTGCCAGCAGCCCACGGACTAGCGGGGCTAGCACAGATACGCAGTATTTT	CASSPRTSGASTDTQYF
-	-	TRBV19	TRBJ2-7	TGTGCCAGTAGTTCGAGCTCCTACGAGCAGTACTTC	CASSSSSYEQYF
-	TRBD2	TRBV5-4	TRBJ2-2	TGTGCCAGCAGCTCGGGACTAGCGGAGATCACCGGGGAGCTGTTTTTT	CASSSGLAEITGELFF
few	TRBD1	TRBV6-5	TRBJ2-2	TGTGCCAGCAGTTACGGGGACAGGCTGGGCACCGGGGAGCTGTTTTTT	CASSYGDRLGTGELFF
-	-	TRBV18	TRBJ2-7	TGTGCCAGCTCCGAGGGCCAGATCCTGTACGAGCAGTACTTC	CASSEGQILYEQYF
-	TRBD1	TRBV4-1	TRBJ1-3	TGCGCCAGCAGCCCGAAACCCCAAATTGGGACAGGGGCTGGAAACACCATATATTTT	CASSPKPQIGTGAGNTIYF
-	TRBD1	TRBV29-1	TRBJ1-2	TGCAGCGGCCGGGACAGCTATGGCTACACCTTC	CSGRDSYGYTF
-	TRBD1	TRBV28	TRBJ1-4	TGTGCCAGCAGGAGGACAGGGCATCATGAAAAACTGTTTTTT	CASRRTGHHEKLFF
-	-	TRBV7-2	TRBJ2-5	TGTGCCAGCAGCTTAGGAAGGGGCCAGTACTTC	CASSLGRGQYF
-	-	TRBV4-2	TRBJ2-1	TGTGCCAGCAGCCAAGATGAGCGGAAAAGTTACAATGAGCAGTTCTTC	CASSQDERKSYNEQFF
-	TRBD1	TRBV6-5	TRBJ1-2	TGTGCCAGCAGTTACCAGACAGGGGGCACGGAATATGGCTACACCTTC	CASSYQTGGTEYGYTF
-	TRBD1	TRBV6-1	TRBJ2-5	TGTGCCACCGTACAGGGGGTGACTGTAAAGACCCAGTACTTC	CATVQGVTVKTQYF
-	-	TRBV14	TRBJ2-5	TGTGCCAGCAGCCAAGAGAGAAAGACCCAGTACTTC	CASSQERKTQYF
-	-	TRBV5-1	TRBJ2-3	TGCGCCAGCAGCTTGGGACAGGCTAGGGATACGCAGTATTTT	CASSLGQARDTQYF
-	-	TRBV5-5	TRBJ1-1	TGTGCCAGCAGCTTGGGGAGGGGCACTGAAGCTTTCTTT	CASSLGRGTEAFF
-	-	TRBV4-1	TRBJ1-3	TGCGCCAGCAGCCCCCGACAGGCTGGAAACACCATATATTTT	CASSPRQAGNTIYF
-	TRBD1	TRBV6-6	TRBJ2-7	TGTGCCAGCAGTTGGGACAGGGGAAAGAACGAGCAGTACTTC	CASSWDRGKNEQYF
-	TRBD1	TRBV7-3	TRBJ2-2	TGTGCCAGCGGCTCGACAGGGAACGCCGGGGAGCTGTTTTTT	CASGSTGNAGELFF
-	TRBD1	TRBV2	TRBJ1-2	TGTGCCAGCAGTCCCGGGACAGCCTATGGCTACACCTTC	CASSPGTAYGYTF
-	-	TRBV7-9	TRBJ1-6	TGTGCCAGCAGCGCAAGGACAGACAATTCACCCCTCCACTTT	CASSARTDNSPLHF
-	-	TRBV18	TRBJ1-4	TGTGCCAGCTCACCGGCGCCGGGAACTAATGAAAAACTGTTTTTT	CASSPAPGTNEKLFF
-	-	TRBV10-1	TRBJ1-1	TGCGCCAGCAGCCTGGAAGTGAGAGGCACTGAAGCTTTCTTT	CASSLEVRGTEAFF
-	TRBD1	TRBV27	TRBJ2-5	TGTGCCAGCAGTGGAGGACAGGGCTGGGAGACCCAGTACTTC	CASSGGQGWETQYF
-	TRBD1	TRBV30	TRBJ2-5	TGTGCCTGGAGAGTTACAGGGGGCAGAATGGAGACCCAGTACTTC	CAWRVTGGRMETQYF
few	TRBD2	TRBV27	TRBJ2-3	TGTGCCAGCAGTCCAGCGGGGCCGGGCGTATTCCGGTTGACAGATACGCAGTATTTT	CASSPAGPGVFRLTDTQYF